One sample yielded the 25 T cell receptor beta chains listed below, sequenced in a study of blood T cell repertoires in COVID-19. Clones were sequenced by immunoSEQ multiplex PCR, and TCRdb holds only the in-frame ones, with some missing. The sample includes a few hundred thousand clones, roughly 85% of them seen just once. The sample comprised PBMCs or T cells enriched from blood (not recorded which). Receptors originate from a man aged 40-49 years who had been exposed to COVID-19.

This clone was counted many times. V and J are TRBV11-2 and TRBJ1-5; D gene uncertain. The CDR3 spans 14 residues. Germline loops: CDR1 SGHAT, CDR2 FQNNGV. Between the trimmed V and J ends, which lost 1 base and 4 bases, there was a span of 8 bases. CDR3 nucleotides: TGTGCCAGCAGCTTAGTTTCAGATAATCAGCCCCAGCATTTT. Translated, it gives CASSLVSDNQPQHF.

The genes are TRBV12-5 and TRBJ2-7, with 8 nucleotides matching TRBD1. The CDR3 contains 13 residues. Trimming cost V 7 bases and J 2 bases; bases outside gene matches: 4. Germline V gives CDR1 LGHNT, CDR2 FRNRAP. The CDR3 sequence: CASVGRGPYEQYF. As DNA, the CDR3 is TGTGCTAGTGTGGGCAGGGGGCCCTACGAGCAGTACTTC.

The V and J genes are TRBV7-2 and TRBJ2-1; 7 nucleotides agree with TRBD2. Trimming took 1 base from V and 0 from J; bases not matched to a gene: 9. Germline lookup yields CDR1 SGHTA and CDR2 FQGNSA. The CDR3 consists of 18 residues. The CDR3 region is CASSLETSASSSYNEQFF. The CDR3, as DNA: TGTGCCAGCAGCTTAGAAACTAGCGCTTCTAGCTCCTACAATGAGCAGTTCTTC.

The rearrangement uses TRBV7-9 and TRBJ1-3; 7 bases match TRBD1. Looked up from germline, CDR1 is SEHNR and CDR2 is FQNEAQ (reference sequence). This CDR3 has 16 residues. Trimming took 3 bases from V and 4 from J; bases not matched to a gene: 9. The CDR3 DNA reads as TGTGCCAGCAGCTTTGACAGGGCCTTGGGCGGAAACACCATATATTTT. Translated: CASSFDRALGGNTIYF.

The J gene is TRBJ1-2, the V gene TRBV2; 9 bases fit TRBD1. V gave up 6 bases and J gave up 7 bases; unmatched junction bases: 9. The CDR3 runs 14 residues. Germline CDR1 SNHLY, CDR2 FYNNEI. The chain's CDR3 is CASSGIQGAIGYTF. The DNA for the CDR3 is TGTGCCAGCAGCGGAATACAGGGGGCCATTGGCTACACCTTC.

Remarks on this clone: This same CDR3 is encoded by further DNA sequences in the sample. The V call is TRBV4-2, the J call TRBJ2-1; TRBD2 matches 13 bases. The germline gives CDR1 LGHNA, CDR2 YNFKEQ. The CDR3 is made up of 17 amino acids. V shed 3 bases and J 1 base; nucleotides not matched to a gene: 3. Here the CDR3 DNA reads TGTGCCAGCAGCCAGACACTAGCGGGAGGGTCCTACAATGAGCAGTTCTTC. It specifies CASSQTLAGGSYNEQFF.

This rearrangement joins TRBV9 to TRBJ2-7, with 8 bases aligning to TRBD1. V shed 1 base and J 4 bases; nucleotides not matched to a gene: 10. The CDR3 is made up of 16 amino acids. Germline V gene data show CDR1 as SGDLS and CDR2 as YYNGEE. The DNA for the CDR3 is TGTGCCAGCAGCGTAACTGGACAGGGTGCGATTTACGAGCAGTACTTC. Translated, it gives CASSVTGQGAIYEQYF.

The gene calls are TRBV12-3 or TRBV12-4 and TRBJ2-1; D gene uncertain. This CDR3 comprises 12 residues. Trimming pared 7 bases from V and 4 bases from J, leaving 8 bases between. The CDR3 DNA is TGTGCCAGCAATGACAAGTACAATGAGCAGTTCTTC. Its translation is CASNDKYNEQFF.

The CDR3 protein is CASSVGGADTEAFF. The CDR3, as DNA: TGTGCCAGCAGTGTAGGGGGCGCCGACACTGAAGCTTTCTTT. The genes are TRBV28 and TRBJ1-1, with TRBD1 matching 7 bases. The germline V gene has CDR1 MDHEN and CDR2 SYDVKM. This CDR3 spans 14 amino acids. V shed 5 bases and J 3 bases; nucleotides not matched to a gene: 6.

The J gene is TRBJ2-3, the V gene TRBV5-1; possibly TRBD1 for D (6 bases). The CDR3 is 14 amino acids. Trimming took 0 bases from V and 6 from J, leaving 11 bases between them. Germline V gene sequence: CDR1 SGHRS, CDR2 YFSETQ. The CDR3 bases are TGCGCCAGCAGCTTGGCCGCAGGGGACGATACGCAGTATTTT. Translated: CASSLAAGDDTQYF.

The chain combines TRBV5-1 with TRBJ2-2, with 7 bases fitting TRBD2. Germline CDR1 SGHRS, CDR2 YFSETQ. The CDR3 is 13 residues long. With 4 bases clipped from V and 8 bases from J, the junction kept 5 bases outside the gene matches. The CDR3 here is CASSTGTMGELFF. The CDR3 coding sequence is TGCGCCAGCAGCACCGGGACTATGGGGGAGCTGTTTTTT.

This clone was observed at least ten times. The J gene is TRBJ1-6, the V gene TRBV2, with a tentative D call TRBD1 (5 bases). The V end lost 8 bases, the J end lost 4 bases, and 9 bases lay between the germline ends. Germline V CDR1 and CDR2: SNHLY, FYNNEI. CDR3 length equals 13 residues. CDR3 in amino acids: CASAGGYNSPLHF. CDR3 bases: TGTGCCAGCGCTGGGGGGTATAATTCACCCCTCCACTTT.

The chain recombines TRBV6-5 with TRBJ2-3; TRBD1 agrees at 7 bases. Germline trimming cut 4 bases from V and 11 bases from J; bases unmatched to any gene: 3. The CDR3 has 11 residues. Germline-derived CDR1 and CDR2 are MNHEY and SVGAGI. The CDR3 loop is CASSLTGMQYF. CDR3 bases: TGTGCCAGCAGTTTGACAGGGATGCAGTATTTT.

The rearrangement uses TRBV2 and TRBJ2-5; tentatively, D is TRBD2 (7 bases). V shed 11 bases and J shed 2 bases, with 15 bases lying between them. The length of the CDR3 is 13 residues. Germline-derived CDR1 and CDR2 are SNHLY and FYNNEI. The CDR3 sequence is CASGGTTQETQYF. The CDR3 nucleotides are TGTGCCTCCGGGGGGACAACACAAGAGACCCAGTACTTC. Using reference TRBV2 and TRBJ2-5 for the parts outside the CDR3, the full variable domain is EPEVTQTPSHQVTQMGQEVILRCVPISNHLYFYWYRQILGQKVEFLVSFYNNEISEKSEIFDDQFSVERPDGSNFTLKIRSTKLEDSAMYFCASGGTTQETQYFGPGTRLLVL.

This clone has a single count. CDR3 nucleotides: TGCGCCACCAGACTAGATTGGACCGGGGAGCTGTTTTTT. This gives the protein CATRLDWTGELFF. The rearrangement links TRBV10-1 to TRBJ2-2; possibly TRBD2 for D (6 bases). CDR3 size: 13 residues. Germline assignment: CDR1 WNHNN and CDR2 SYGVQD (reference sequence). V shed 10 bases and J shed 5 bases, with 14 bases lying between them.

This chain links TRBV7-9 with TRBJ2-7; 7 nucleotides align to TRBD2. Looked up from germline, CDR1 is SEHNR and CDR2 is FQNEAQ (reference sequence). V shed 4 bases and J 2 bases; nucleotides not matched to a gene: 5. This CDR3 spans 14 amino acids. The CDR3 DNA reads TGTGCCAGCAGCTCCCTAGCGGAGACCTACGAGCAGTACTTC. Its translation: CASSSLAETYEQYF.

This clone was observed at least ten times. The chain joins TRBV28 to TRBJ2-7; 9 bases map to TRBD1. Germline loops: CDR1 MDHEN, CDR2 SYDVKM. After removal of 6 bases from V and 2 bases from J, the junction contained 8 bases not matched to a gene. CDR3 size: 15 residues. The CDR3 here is CASSPGTGPPYEQYF. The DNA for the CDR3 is TGTGCCAGCAGCCCCGGGACAGGGCCCCCCTACGAGCAGTACTTC.

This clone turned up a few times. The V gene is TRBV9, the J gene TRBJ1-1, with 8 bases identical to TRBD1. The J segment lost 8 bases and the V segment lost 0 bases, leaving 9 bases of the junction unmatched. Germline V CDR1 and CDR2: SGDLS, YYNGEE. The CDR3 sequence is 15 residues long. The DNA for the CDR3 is TGTGCCAGCAGCGTAGCAGGGGGCCCTAATCAAGAAGCTTTCTTT. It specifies CASSVAGGPNQEAFF.

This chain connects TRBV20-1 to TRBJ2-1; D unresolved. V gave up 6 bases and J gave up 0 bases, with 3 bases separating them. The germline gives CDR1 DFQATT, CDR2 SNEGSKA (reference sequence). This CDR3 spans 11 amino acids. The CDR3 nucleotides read TGCAGTGCCAGCTCCTACAATGAGCAGTTCTTC. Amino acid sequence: CSASSYNEQFF.

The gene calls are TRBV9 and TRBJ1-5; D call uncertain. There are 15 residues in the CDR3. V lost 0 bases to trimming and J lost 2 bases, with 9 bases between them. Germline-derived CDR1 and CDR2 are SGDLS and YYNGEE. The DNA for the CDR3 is TGTGCCAGCAGCGTAGTTTCCGGGGGCAATCAGCCCCAGCATTTT. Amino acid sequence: CASSVVSGGNQPQHF.

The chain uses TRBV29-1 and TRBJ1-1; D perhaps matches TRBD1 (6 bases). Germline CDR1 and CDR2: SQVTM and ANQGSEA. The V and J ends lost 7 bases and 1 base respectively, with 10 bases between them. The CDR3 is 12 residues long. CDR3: CSALGANTEAFF. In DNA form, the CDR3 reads TGCAGCGCCCTGGGGGCGAACACTGAAGCTTTCTTT.

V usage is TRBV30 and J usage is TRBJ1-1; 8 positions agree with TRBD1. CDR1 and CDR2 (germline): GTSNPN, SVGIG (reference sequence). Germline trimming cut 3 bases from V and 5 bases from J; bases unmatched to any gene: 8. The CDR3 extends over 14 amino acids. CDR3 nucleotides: TGTGCCTGGAGATCCCCAGGGGGCCGAACTGAAGCTTTCTTT. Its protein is CAWRSPGGRTEAFF.

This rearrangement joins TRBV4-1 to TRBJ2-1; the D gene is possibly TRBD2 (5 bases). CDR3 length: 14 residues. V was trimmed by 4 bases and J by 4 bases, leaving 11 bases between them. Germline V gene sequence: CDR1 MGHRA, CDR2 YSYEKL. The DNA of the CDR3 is TGCGCCAGCAGCCGGGAGATAGAGTACAATGAGCAGTTCTTC. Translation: CASSREIEYNEQFF.

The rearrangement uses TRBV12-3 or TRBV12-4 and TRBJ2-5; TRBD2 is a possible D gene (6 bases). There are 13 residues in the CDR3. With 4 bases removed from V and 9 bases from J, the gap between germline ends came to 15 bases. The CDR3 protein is CASSSLPGLSQYF. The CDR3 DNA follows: TGTGCCAGCAGTTCCCTGCCGGGACTCTCCCAGTACTTC.

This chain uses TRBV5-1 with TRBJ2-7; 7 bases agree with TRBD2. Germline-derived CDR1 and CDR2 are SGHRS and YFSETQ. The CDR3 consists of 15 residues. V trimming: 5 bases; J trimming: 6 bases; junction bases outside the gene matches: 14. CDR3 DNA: TGCGCCAGCAGAATCTCGGGGGGTGTCCTAGGCGAGCAGTACTTC. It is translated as CASRISGGVLGEQYF.